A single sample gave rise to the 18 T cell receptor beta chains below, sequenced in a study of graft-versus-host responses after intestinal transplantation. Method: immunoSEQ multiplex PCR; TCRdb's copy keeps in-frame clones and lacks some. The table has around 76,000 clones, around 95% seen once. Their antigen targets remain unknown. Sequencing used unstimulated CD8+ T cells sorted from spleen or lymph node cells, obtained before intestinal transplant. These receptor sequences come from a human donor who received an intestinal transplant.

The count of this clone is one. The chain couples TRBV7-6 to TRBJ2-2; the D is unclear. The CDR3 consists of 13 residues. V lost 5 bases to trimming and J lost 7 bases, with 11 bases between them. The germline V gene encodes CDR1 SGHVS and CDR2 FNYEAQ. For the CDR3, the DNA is TGTGCCAGCAGCCGCAATTGGGGCGGGGAGCTGTTTTTT. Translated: CASSRNWGGELFF.

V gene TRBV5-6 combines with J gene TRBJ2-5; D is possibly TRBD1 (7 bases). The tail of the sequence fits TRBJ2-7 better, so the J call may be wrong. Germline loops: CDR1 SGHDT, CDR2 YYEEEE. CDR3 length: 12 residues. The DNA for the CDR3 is TGTGCCAGCAGCCCAGGGGGGTACGAGCAGTACTTC. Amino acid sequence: CASSPGGYEQYF.

The CDR3 loop is CASSVEDENTEAFF. The CDR3 DNA sequence: TGTGCCAGCAGCGTAGAGGACGAAAACACTGAAGCTTTCTTT. The rearrangement joins TRBV9 to TRBJ1-1; D gene unclear. V shed 0 bases and J shed 2 bases, with 8 bases lying between them. CDR1 SGDLS and CDR2 YYNGEE come from the germline V gene. The CDR3 totals 14 residues.

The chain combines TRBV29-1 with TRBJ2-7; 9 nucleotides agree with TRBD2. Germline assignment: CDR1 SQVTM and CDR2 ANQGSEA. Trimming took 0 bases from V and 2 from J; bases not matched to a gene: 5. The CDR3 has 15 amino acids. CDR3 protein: CSVEDGAGGPYEQYF. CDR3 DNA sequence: TGCAGCGTTGAAGATGGGGCGGGAGGGCCCTACGAGCAGTACTTC.

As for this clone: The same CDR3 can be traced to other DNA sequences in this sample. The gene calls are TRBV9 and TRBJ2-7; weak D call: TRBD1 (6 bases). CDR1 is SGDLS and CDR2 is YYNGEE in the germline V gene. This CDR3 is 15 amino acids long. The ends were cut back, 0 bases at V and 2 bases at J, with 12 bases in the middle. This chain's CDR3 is CASSVAAGDTYEQYF. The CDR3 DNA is TGTGCCAGCAGCGTAGCGGCAGGGGATACCTACGAGCAGTACTTC.

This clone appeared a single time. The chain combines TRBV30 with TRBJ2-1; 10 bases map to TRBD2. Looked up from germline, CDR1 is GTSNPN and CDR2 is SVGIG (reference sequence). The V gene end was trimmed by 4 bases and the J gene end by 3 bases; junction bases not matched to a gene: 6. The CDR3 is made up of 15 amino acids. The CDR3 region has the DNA TGTGCCTGGACGCTAGCGGGAGCGGACTACAATGAGCAGTTCTTC. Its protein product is CAWTLAGADYNEQFF.

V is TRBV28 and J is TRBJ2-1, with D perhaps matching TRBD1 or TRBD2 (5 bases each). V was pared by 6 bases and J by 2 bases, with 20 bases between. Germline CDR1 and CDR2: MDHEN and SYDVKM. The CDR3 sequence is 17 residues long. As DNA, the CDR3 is TGTGCCAGCAGACCTTCCCAGACGGGACGGGCCTACAATGAGCAGTTCTTC. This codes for CASRPSQTGRAYNEQFF.

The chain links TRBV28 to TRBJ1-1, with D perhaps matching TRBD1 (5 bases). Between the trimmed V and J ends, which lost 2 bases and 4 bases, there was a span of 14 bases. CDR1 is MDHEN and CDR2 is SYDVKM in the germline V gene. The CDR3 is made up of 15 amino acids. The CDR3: CASSLPREVGTEAFF. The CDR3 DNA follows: TGTGCCAGCAGTTTACCCAGGGAGGTCGGCACTGAAGCTTTCTTT.

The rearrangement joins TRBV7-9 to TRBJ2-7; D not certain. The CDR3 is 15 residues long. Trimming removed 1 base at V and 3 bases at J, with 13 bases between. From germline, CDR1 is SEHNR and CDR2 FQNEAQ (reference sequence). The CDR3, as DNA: TGTGCCAGCAGCTTAGTGGCCGGGTCTGTCTACGAGCAGTACTTC. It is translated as CASSLVAGSVYEQYF. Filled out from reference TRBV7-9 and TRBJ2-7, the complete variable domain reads DTGVSQNPRHKITKRGQNVTFRCDPISEHNRLYWYRQTLGQGPEFLTYFQNEAQLEKSRLLSDRFSAERPKGSFSTLEIQRTEQGDSAMYLCASSLVAGSVYEQYFGPGTRLTVT.

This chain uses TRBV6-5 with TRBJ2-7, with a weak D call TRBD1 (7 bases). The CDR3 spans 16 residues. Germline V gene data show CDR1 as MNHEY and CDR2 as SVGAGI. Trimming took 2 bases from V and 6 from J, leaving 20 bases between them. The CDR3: CASSYSPPRQGGEQYF. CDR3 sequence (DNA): TGTGCCAGCAGTTACAGCCCCCCGCGACAGGGAGGCGAGCAGTACTTC.

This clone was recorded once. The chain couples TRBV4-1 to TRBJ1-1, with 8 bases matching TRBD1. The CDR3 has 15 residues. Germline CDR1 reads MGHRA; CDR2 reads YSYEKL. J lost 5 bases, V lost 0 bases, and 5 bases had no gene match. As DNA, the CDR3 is TGCGCCAGCAGCCAAGATCCCACAGGGGGAACTGAAGCTTTCTTT. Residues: CASSQDPTGGTEAFF.

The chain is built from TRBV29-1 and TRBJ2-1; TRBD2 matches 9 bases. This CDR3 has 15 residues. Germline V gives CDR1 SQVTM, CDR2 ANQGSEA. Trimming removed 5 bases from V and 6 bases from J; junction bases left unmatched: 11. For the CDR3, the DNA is TGCAGCGTTACGCGGACTAGCGAGACGGCCAATGAGCAGTTCTTC. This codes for CSVTRTSETANEQFF.

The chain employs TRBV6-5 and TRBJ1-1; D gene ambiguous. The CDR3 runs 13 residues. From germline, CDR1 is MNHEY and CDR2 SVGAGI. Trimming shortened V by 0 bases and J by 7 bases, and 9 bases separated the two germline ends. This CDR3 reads CASSYSMTVEAFF. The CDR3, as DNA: TGTGCCAGCAGTTACTCGATGACCGTTGAAGCTTTCTTT.

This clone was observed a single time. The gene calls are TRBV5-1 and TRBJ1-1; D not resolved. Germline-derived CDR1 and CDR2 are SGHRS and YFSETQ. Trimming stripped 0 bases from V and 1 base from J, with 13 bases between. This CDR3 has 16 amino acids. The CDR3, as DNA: TGCGCCAGCAGCTTGGAGGCAGGAGGCGAGAACACTGAAGCTTTCTTT. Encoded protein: CASSLEAGGENTEAFF.

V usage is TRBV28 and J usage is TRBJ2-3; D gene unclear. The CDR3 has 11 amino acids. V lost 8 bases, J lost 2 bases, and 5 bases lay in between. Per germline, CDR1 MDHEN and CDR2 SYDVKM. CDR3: CASWSTDTQYF. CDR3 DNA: TGTGCCAGCTGGTCCACAGATACGCAGTATTTT. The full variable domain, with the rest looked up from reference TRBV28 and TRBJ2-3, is DVKVTQSSRYLVKRTGEKVFLECVQDMDHENMFWYRQDPGLGLRLIYFSYDVKMKEKGDIPEGYSVSREKKERFSLILESASTNQTSMYLCASWSTDTQYFGPGTRLTVL.

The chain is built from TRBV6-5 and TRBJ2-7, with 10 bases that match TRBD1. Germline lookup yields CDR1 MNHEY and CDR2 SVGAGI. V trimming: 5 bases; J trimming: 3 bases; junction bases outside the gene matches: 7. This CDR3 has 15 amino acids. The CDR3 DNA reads TGTGCCAGCAGTCAGACAGGGGGCGCGGACTACGAGCAGTACTTC. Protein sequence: CASSQTGGADYEQYF.

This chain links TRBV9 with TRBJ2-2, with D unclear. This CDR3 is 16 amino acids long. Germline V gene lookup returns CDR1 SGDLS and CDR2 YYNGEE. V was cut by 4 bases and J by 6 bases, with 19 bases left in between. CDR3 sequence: CASSPLWSGEAGELFF. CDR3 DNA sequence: TGTGCCAGCAGCCCCCTTTGGAGTGGAGAGGCCGGGGAGCTGTTTTTT.

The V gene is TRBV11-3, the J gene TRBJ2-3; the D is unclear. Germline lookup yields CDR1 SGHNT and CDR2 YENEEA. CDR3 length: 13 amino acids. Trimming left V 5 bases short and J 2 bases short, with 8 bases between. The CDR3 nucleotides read TGTGCCAGCAGCCCTCGTAACACAGATACGCAGTATTTT. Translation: CASSPRNTDTQYF.